Given below is one T cell receptor (beta chain) in context. The table came from immunoSEQ multiplex PCR; TCRdb's copy has only in-frame clones and leaves some out. Among tens of thousands of clones listed, 75% to 95% were seen once. This sample was taken from a study of T cell changes during pregnancy in multiple sclerosis. This CDR3 contains 16 residues. V lost 1 base to trimming and J lost 4 bases, with 15 bases between them. Per germline, CDR1 SGHRS and CDR2 YFSETQ. V gene TRBV5-1 combines with J gene TRBJ1-3; possibly TRBD1 for D (5 bases). The TCR originated in a female donor with multiple sclerosis, enrolled in a pregnancy study. Material: CD4+ T cells from peripheral blood mononuclear cells, obtained in the second trimester of pregnancy. The CDR3 nucleotides read TGCGCCAGCAGCTTGTCGGGGGTGACTTACGGAAACACCATATATTTT. Residues: CASSLSGVTYGNTIYF.